This passage covers 14 T cell receptor beta chains from one sample sequenced in a study of blood T cell repertoires in COVID-19. The protocol was immunoSEQ multiplex PCR, while the TCRdb copy is restricted to in-frame clones and leaves out a portion. The sample has 250,000 to 350,000 clones, around 91% seen once. Sequencing was performed on PBMCs or T cells enriched from blood (not recorded which). These receptor sequences come from a woman aged 18-29 years with acute COVID-19.

The chain combines TRBV28 with TRBJ2-7, with D unclear. CDR1 and CDR2 from the germline V gene are MDHEN and SYDVKM. This CDR3 is built from 15 residues. The V and J ends lost 6 bases and 4 bases respectively, with 19 bases between them. This CDR3 is CASSLVGIAGYEQYF. In DNA, the CDR3 is TGTGCCAGCAGCCTGGTCGGCATCGCCGGGTACGAGCAGTACTTC.

This rearrangement joins TRBV28 to TRBJ1-1, with 8 bases that match TRBD1. The CDR3 is 12 residues long. V was clipped by 6 bases and J by 4 bases; unmatched bases: 1. Looked up from germline, CDR1 is MDHEN and CDR2 is SYDVKM. The CDR3 sequence is CASRQGGTEAFF. The CDR3 nucleotides are TGTGCCAGCAGACAGGGGGGCACTGAAGCTTTCTTT.

In this sample, this clone turned up once. The chain has TRBV3-1 (or the pseudogene TRBV3-2) and TRBJ1-2; no clear D. The CDR3 runs to 14 residues. V was cut by 1 base and J by 1 base, with 7 bases left in between. Per the germline V gene, CDR1 is LGHDT and CDR2 is YNNKEL (reference sequence). CDR3 in DNA: TGTGCCAGCAGCCAAGGTGCCGGTAACTATGGCTACACCTTC. This gives the protein CASSQGAGNYGYTF.

CDR3 in amino acids: CASSYQDRGITEAFF. DNA for the CDR3: TGTGCCAGCAGTTATCAGGACAGGGGAATCACTGAAGCTTTCTTT. The chain is built from TRBV27 and TRBJ1-1; 9 nucleotides agree with TRBD1. Unmatched junction bases numbered 7, after V lost 4 bases and J lost 4 bases. The CDR3 has 15 residues. From germline, CDR1 is MNHEY and CDR2 SMNVEV (reference sequence).

The chain couples TRBV28 to TRBJ1-5; D is unclear. This CDR3 spans 13 amino acids. Deletions cut 8 bases from V and 7 bases from J, with 15 bases between. CDR1 is MDHEN, CDR2 SYDVKM, per germline. DNA for the CDR3: TGTGCCAGCCGATCAGTATGGCTGCAGCCCCAGCATTTT. Encoded protein: CASRSVWLQPQHF. Drawing the rest from reference TRBV28 and TRBJ1-5, the complete variable domain is DVKVTQSSRYLVKRTGEKVFLECVQDMDHENMFWYRQDPGLGLRLIYFSYDVKMKEKGDIPEGYSVSREKKERFSLILESASTNQTSMYLCASRSVWLQPQHFGDGTRLSIL.

This chain links TRBV5-6 with TRBJ2-7; 7 nucleotides align to TRBD1. The CDR3 contains 12 residues. Losses at the gene ends were 4 bases for V and 2 bases for J; bases not matched to a gene: 0. Per germline, CDR1 SGHDT and CDR2 YYEEEE. In DNA, the CDR3 is TGTGCCAGCAGCGGACAGGCCTACGAGCAGTACTTC. It yields the protein CASSGQAYEQYF.

The CDR3 reads CASSDASRRWGYTF. The CDR3 nucleotides read TGTGCCAGCAGCGACGCTAGTAGAAGATGGGGCTACACCTTC. The chain carries TRBV6-2 or TRBV6-3 and TRBJ1-2; no clear D gene. The CDR3 loop spans 14 amino acids. Trimming removed 6 bases at V and 8 bases at J, with 19 bases between. CDR1 and CDR2 (germline): MNHEY, SVGEGT.

The rearrangement links TRBV9 to TRBJ1-4; D not resolved. Trimming cost V 1 base and J 5 bases, with 9 bases left between them. The germline gives CDR1 SGDLS, CDR2 YYNGEE. The CDR3 has 14 residues. The CDR3 sequence is CASSVSGANEKLFF. The CDR3 DNA is TGTGCCAGCAGCGTATCGGGTGCAAATGAAAAACTGTTTTTT. The full variable domain, in which reference TRBV9 and TRBJ1-4 provide the parts outside the CDR3, is DSGVTQTPKHLITATGQRVTLRCSPRSGDLSVYWYQQSLDQGLQFLIQYYNGEERAKGNILERFSAQQFPDLHSELNLSSLELGDSALYFCASSVSGANEKLFFGSGTQLSVL.

There are a few counts of this clone. The chain uses TRBV6-2 or TRBV6-3 and TRBJ2-7, with 9 positions matching TRBD2. Germline lookup yields CDR1 MNHEY and CDR2 SVGEGT. The CDR3 extends over 17 amino acids. The V segment lost 2 bases and the J segment 6 bases; nucleotides outside the gene matches: 14. CDR3 protein: CASSYVASGIGLGEQYF. The CDR3 region has the DNA TGTGCCAGCAGTTACGTGGCTAGCGGGATTGGTTTAGGCGAGCAGTACTTC.

The genes are TRBV11-3 and TRBJ2-7, with D possibly TRBD2 on 6 matching bases. Per germline, CDR1 SGHNT and CDR2 YENEEA. This CDR3 comprises 14 residues. Trimming shortened V by 1 base and J by 8 bases, and 15 bases separated the two germline ends. In DNA, the CDR3 is TGTGCCAGCAGCTTAGGTAGGGACGGGAGACAGCAGTACTTC. Its protein is CASSLGRDGRQQYF.

The chain has TRBV2 and TRBJ2-7; perhaps TRBD1 as D (5 bases). Trimming stripped 10 bases from V and 4 bases from J, with 17 bases between. Germline V gene data show CDR1 as SNHLY and CDR2 as FYNNEI. The CDR3 runs to 13 residues. The CDR3 region is CATQGTDPYEQYF. The DNA for the CDR3 is TGTGCCACCCAGGGAACAGACCCTTACGAGCAGTACTTC.

This chain joins TRBV7-9 and TRBJ1-5; a weak D match, TRBD1 (5 bases). CDR1 is SEHNR, CDR2 FQNEAQ, per germline (reference sequence). The CDR3 has 13 amino acids. Trimming stripped 5 bases from V and 8 bases from J, with 13 bases between. The CDR3 region is CASSNRGREPQHF. In DNA, the CDR3 is TGTGCCAGCAGCAATAGGGGCCGGGAGCCCCAGCATTTT.

The chain is built from TRBV5-1 and TRBJ2-1, with TRBD2 matching 7 bases. V lost 3 bases to trimming and J lost 6 bases; unmatched junction nucleotides: 9. Germline V gene lookup returns CDR1 SGHRS and CDR2 YFSETQ. This CDR3 region has 15 residues. In DNA, the CDR3 is TGCGCCAGCAGCTACCTAGCGGCCCAGGGCAATGAGCAGTTCTTC. Protein product: CASSYLAAQGNEQFF. Looking up the rest from reference TRBV5-1 and TRBJ2-1 gives the full variable domain: KAGVTQTPRYLIKTRGQQVTLSCSPISGHRSVSWYQQTPGQGLQFLFEYFSETQRNKGNFPGRFSGRQFSNSRSEMNVSTLELGDSALYLCASSYLAAQGNEQFFGPGTRLTVL.

The chain couples TRBV9 to TRBJ1-2; D is undetermined. V dropped 3 bases and J dropped 7 bases, with 13 bases sitting between them. The germline CDR1 and CDR2 sequences are SGDLS and YYNGEE. CDR3 length: 13 amino acids. The CDR3 DNA reads as TGTGCCAGCAGCGCGACGGTGGAGAGTGGCTACACCTTC. It is translated as CASSATVESGYTF.